This TCR beta chain originates from a study of technical replicates of blood from a handful of donors. Germline values: CDR1 LNHDA, CDR2 SQIVND (reference sequence). The CDR3 covers 14 residues. Deletions cut 2 bases from V and 4 bases from J, with 12 bases between. Generated by immunoSEQ multiplex PCR, the TCRdb table keeps only in-frame clones and is missing some. The table shows almost 70,000 clones, with about 90% occurring only once. This chain uses TRBV19 with TRBJ2-7; D is unresolved. Material: T cells isolated from PBMCs. This clonotype originated in a human donor in good health. As DNA, the CDR3 is TGTGCCAGTAGTATAAGCAGGCCTGGGTACGAGCAGTACTTC. Amino acid sequence: CASSISRPGYEQYF.